This T cell receptor (beta chain) was found in a study of blood T cell repertoires in COVID-19. At the level of the study: Acute-phase and convalescent COVID-19 samples originated in the United States, Italy and Spain. Sources were T cells, B-cell-depleted T cells, or PBMCs; the material itself was cDNA or gDNA.

The CDR3 is 14 amino acids. V lost 6 bases, J lost 7 bases, and 4 bases stayed unmatched. Germline CDR1 MNHEY, CDR2 SVGAGI. In the original workflow: The assay estimated nucleated cells by amplifying reference gene primers. Libraries were prepared by immunoSEQ multiplex PCR; TCRdb keeps only in-frame clonotypes and omits some of them. That table furnishes V, J and clone size, whereas the DNA furnished D and trimming. The table shows approximately 110,000 clones, with roughly 84% occurring only once. The TCR sequence derives from a human donor in a cohort sampled during active COVID-19. The chain is built from TRBV6-5 and TRBJ2-5, with 14 bases lining up with TRBD2. Sample: peripheral blood. The CDR3 sequence is CASRTSGGAGTQYF. The CDR3 nucleotides are TGTGCCAGCAGGACTAGCGGGGGGGCTGGGACCCAGTACTTC.